The next 20 T cell receptor beta chains were all read from a single sample in a study of T cell repertoires in cytomegalovirus infection. These receptors have no known antigen. TCRdb used MiXCR to reprocess the reads, holding one entry per CDR3 protein. Of about 890,000 distinct CDR3 sequences listed, approximately 33% are singletons. The specimen comprised cultured CD8+ T cells from PBMCs, sampled from culture after CMV antigen stimulation. These receptor sequences come from a human donor in good health (CMV status not recorded). Some clones in this sample may be carry-over from other donors' samples.

The CDR3 region is CSVGGTTGELFF. CDR3 DNA: TGCAGCGTTGGGGGAACCACCGGGGAGCTGTTTTTT. The chain couples TRBV29-1 to TRBJ2-2, with D unresolved. From germline, CDR1 is SQVTM and CDR2 ANQGSEA. This CDR3 contains 12 residues. V dropped 4 bases and J dropped 4 bases, with 7 bases sitting between them.

This clonotype was seen a handful of times. This chain connects TRBV28 to TRBJ2-7; D call uncertain. V shed 6 bases and J shed 7 bases, with 19 bases lying between them. The V gene's germline CDR1 is MDHEN and CDR2 SYDVKM. The CDR3 extends over 14 amino acids. The CDR3 spells CASSPRIPLWEQYV. The CDR3 DNA follows: TGTGCCAGCAGCCCCCGGATCCCGCTTTGGGAGCAGTACGTC.

A few counts support this clonotype. The V and J genes are TRBV27 and TRBJ2-1, with 8 nucleotides matching TRBD1. V dropped 5 bases and J dropped 7; count of bases not matched to a gene: 7. The germline CDR1 and CDR2 sequences are MNHEY and SMNVEV (reference sequence). This CDR3 is built from 14 residues. Here the CDR3 DNA reads TGTGCCAGCAGTGGACAGGGAGGAATAAATGAGCAGTTCTTC. Translating gives CASSGQGGINEQFF.

Only a few counts were recorded for this clonotype. The V call is TRBV25-1, the J call TRBJ2-5; 8 bases line up with TRBD1. Germline assignment: CDR1 MGHDK and CDR2 SYGVNS. V shed 4 bases, J shed 4 bases, and the junction held 8 bases outside the gene matches. The CDR3 contains 15 residues. This CDR3 is CASSAPGTGGETQYF. As DNA, the CDR3 is TGTGCCAGCAGTGCCCCAGGGACAGGAGGAGAGACCCAGTACTTC.

This clonotype was counted a few times. Here the CDR3 reads CASSRQVNTEAFF. The CDR3 DNA is TGCGCCAGCAGTCGACAGGTGAACACTGAAGCTTTCTTT. The chain recombines TRBV4-1 with TRBJ1-1; D is possibly TRBD1 (6 bases). The CDR3 is 13 residues long. From germline, CDR1 is MGHRA and CDR2 YSYEKL. Trimming removed 6 bases at V and 0 bases at J, with 8 bases between.

This chain uses TRBV4-2 with TRBJ1-5; D remains ambiguous. Germline CDR1 and CDR2: LGHNA and YNFKEQ. Trimming removed 3 bases at V and 6 bases at J, with 9 bases between. This CDR3 is built from 13 residues. The CDR3 here is CASSQDAGQPQHF. Written as DNA, the CDR3 is TGTGCCAGCAGCCAGGATGCCGGTCAGCCCCAGCATTTT.

The J gene is TRBJ1-5, the V gene TRBV12-5; D unresolved. The germline CDR1 and CDR2 sequences are LGHNT and FRNRAP. The CDR3 runs 13 residues. Trimming stripped 6 bases from V and 7 bases from J, with 13 bases between. CDR3 amino acids: CASGYTFGQPQHF. The DNA for the CDR3 is TGTGCTAGTGGATACACCTTCGGGCAGCCCCAGCATTTT.

This clonotype came up once. This chain connects TRBV12-3 or TRBV12-4 to TRBJ2-3; 13 bases match TRBD2. This CDR3 is 20 amino acids long. The junction had 12 bases not matched to a gene; V was cut back by 2 bases and J by 1 base. CDR3 DNA sequence: TGTGCCAGCAGTTTAAAGGGACTAGCGGGGCGTTCTTCTGGCACAGATACGCAGTATTTT. It codes for CASSLKGLAGRSSGTDTQYF.

Comments on this clonotype: A much more abundant neighbour one base away suggests this may be a read error. The rearrangement joins TRBV7-8 to TRBJ1-5, with D hard to call. The CDR3 sequence is 13 residues long. The germline V gene has CDR1 SGHVS and CDR2 FQNEAQ. V shed 5 bases and J shed 5 bases, with 10 bases lying between them. For the CDR3, the DNA is TGTGCCAGCAGCCATGGACGGGATCAGCCCCAGCATTTT. Translation: CASSHGRDQPQHF.

This chain connects TRBV6-1 to TRBJ2-2, with TRBD1 matching 8 bases. Germline lookup yields CDR1 MNHNS and CDR2 SASEGT. This CDR3 comprises 15 residues. Trimming took 8 bases from V and 3 from J; bases not matched to a gene: 8. The CDR3: CASPMPGGYTGELFF. Written as DNA, the CDR3 is TGTGCCAGCCCGATGCCAGGGGGCTACACCGGGGAGCTGTTTTTT.

In this sample, this clonotype turned up a few times. The genes are TRBV7-9 and TRBJ1-2; 9 bases are shared with TRBD1. J lost 8 bases, V lost 5 bases, and 9 bases had no gene match. The CDR3 is 14 residues long. Germline CDR1 reads SEHNR; CDR2 reads FQNEAQ (reference sequence). CDR3 coding DNA: TGTGCCAGCAGCCCTCCGGGACAGGGTAAAGGCTACACCTTC. Translated: CASSPPGQGKGYTF.

This clonotype appeared many times. The rearrangement uses TRBV2 and TRBJ1-2; D is unclear. Trimming cost V 7 bases and J 1 base, with 16 bases left between them. Germline CDR1 and CDR2: SNHLY and FYNNEI. The length of the CDR3 is 15 residues. The CDR3 nucleotides are TGTGCCAGCACCCCCCCGGCAAGGAGTAACTATGGCTACACCTTC. Encoded protein: CASTPPARSNYGYTF.

The genes are TRBV7-9 and TRBJ2-5, with a weak D call TRBD1 (6 bases). V lost 5 bases to trimming and J lost 4 bases, with 17 bases between them. The CDR3 is made up of 15 amino acids. The germline CDR1 and CDR2 sequences are SEHNR and FQNEAQ (reference sequence). CDR3 bases: TGTGCCAGCAGCGTTGGGACAAGCAGGGGAGAGACCCAGTACTTC. Protein sequence: CASSVGTSRGETQYF.

This clonotype was counted only a few times. The rearrangement joins TRBV6-5 to TRBJ2-2; D is uncertain. Trimming removed 3 bases from V and 5 bases from J, with 13 bases in between. CDR1 and CDR2 from the germline V gene are MNHEY and SVGAGI. The CDR3 totals 15 residues. The CDR3 is CASSYRAAATGELFF. The CDR3 bases are TGTGCCAGCAGTTATAGGGCAGCAGCTACCGGGGAGCTGTTTTTT.

The rearrangement links TRBV6-2 or TRBV6-3 to TRBJ1-5, with 7 nucleotides matching TRBD1. Germline values: CDR1 MNHEY, CDR2 SVGEGT. The CDR3 is made up of 14 amino acids. The ends lost 7 bases at V and 4 bases at J; junction bases unmatched: 7. The CDR3 coding sequence is TGTGCCAGCACCACAGGGGACAGAAATCAGCCCCAGCATTTT. The encoded protein is CASTTGDRNQPQHF.

The V gene is TRBV7-9, the J gene TRBJ1-2, with D perhaps matching TRBD1 (6 bases). Trimming took off 4 bases at V and 5 bases at J, with 14 bases between the two ends. Per germline, CDR1 SEHNR and CDR2 FQNEAQ (reference sequence). The CDR3 length is 14 residues. The CDR3 region has the DNA TGTGCCAGCAGCTCGTTGGGGACAATATATGGCTACACCTTC. It specifies CASSSLGTIYGYTF.

The chain combines TRBV12-3 or TRBV12-4 with TRBJ1-5; the D is unclear. The CDR3 is made up of 14 amino acids. V was trimmed by 2 bases and J by 4 bases, leaving 9 bases between them. Here the CDR3 reads CASSLTAKNQPQHF. Written as DNA, the CDR3 is TGTGCCAGCAGTTTAACAGCAAAAAATCAGCCCCAGCATTTT.

As regards this clonotype: An end of the junction does not agree with germline; a read error may underlie this. The chain recombines TRBV7-2 with TRBJ2-3; TRBD2 aligns across 9 bases. The germline CDR1 and CDR2 sequences are SGHTA and FQGNSA. There are 16 residues in the CDR3. The CDR3, as DNA: TGTGTCAGCAGCTTAGTTGCGGGGGGGCGGGCAGATACGCAGTATTTT. Amino acid sequence: CVSSLVAGGRADTQYF.

The chain combines TRBV3-1 with TRBJ1-4; no clear D gene. The CDR3 is 14 amino acids. Germline CDR1 reads LGHDT; CDR2 reads YNNKEL (reference sequence). Trimming removed 0 bases at V and 3 bases at J, with 5 bases between. CDR3 nucleotides: TGTGCCAGCAGCCAAGATAGTCCTAATGAAAAACTGTTTTTT. Encoded protein: CASSQDSPNEKLFF.

CDR3 protein: CASSQHMGTVYNEQFF. In DNA form, the CDR3 reads TGTGCCAGCAGCCAACATATGGGGACGGTCTACAATGAGCAGTTCTTC. The rearrangement uses TRBV14 and TRBJ2-1; D is perhaps TRBD1 or TRBD2 (5 bases each). Trimming cost V 2 bases and J 3 bases, with 14 bases left between them. Germline CDR1 SGHDN, CDR2 FVKESK. This CDR3 has 16 residues.